This T cell receptor beta chain stems from a study of blood T cell repertoires in COVID-19. Assay used: immunoSEQ multiplex PCR; TCRdb lists only in-frame clones, some missing. The repertoire holds about 250,000 clones, with 85% to 90% as singletons. This study enrolled people aged roughly 18 to 89 from about two dozen US geographic areas. Participants were placed into cohorts based on the clinical history they reported. The junction had 1 base not matched to a gene; V was cut back by 2 bases and J by 3 bases. Per the germline V gene, CDR1 is LGHNT and CDR2 is FRNRAP. This CDR3 has 16 residues. The specimen was PBMCs or T cells enriched from blood (not recorded which). The rearrangement joins TRBV12-5 to TRBJ2-3; 14 nucleotides line up with TRBD2. The TCR sequence derives from a young man who had recovered from COVID-19. DNA for the CDR3: TGTGCTAGTGGTTTGCGACTAGCGGGGGGGACAGATACGCAGTATTTT. It yields the protein CASGLRLAGGTDTQYF.